This T cell receptor beta chain was recovered during a study of blood T cell repertoires in COVID-19. Unmatched junction bases numbered 10, after V lost 4 bases and J lost 6 bases. CDR1 SGHNT and CDR2 YENEEA come from the germline V gene. CDR3 length: 15 amino acids. Under the authors' procedure: Nucleated cell number was recorded as an estimate derived from reference gene primer amplification. This table comes from immunoSEQ multiplex PCR, and its TCRdb copy is limited to in-frame clones, with some not included. Clone size and V and J calls were adopted from that table, with D and trimming inferred from the DNA. This sample has a few hundred thousand clones; approximately 89% occur once, and the top ten carry 0.8% to 0.9%. Those designated as exposed participants met a COVID-19 case within 2 weeks before study entry.

The receptor's source is a woman aged 40 to 50 who had been exposed to COVID-19. The rearrangement uses TRBV11-3 and TRBJ2-7; 9 nucleotides match TRBD2. Sequenced: PBMCs or T cells enriched from blood (not recorded which). In DNA form, the CDR3 reads TGTGCCAGCAGCTCCGCCGTAGCGGGAGTCCGCGAGCAGTACTTC. Protein: CASSSAVAGVREQYF.